These 32 T cell receptor beta chains came from one sample sequenced in a study of technical replicates of blood from a handful of donors. Profiled with immunoSEQ multiplex PCR; TCRdb holds only in-frame clones, not every one. Of about 98,000 clones listed, 90% to 96% are singletons. The sequencing input was T cells isolated from PBMCs. These receptors came from a human donor in good health.

This chain links TRBV27 with TRBJ2-7; tentatively, D is TRBD2 (6 bases). This CDR3 comprises 11 residues. The ends were cut back, 8 bases at V and 9 bases at J, with 14 bases in the middle. Looked up from germline, CDR1 is MNHEY and CDR2 is SMNVEV (reference sequence). The CDR3 DNA sequence: TGTGCCAGCGGACGGGAGCTCGGGCAGTACTTC. Protein sequence: CASGRELGQYF.

V usage is TRBV30 and J usage is TRBJ1-6, with 7 bases lining up with TRBD1. The CDR3 is 15 amino acids. Trimming cost V 5 bases and J 5 bases; bases outside gene matches: 9. The germline V gene has CDR1 GTSNPN and CDR2 SVGIG (reference sequence). The CDR3 loop is CAWRVGTVNNSPLHF. For the CDR3, the DNA is TGTGCCTGGCGAGTAGGGACAGTAAATAATTCACCCCTCCACTTT.

V gene TRBV19 combines with J gene TRBJ1-1; D call uncertain. Trimming took 1 base from V and 1 from J, leaving 7 bases between them. The CDR3 loop spans 14 amino acids. Germline V gene data show CDR1 as LNHDA and CDR2 as SQIVND (reference sequence). CDR3 nucleotide sequence: TGTGCCAGTAGTATAGCTGGAGGGAACACTGAAGCTTTCTTT. It specifies CASSIAGGNTEAFF.

The DNA for the CDR3 is TGTGCCAGCAGCTTAAACACCGGGAGAAGCAATGAGCAGTTCTTC. Amino acid sequence: CASSLNTGRSNEQFF. The chain has TRBV11-3 and TRBJ2-1; tentatively, D is TRBD2 (6 bases). The CDR3 has 15 residues. Germline CDR1 reads SGHNT; CDR2 reads YENEEA. V lost 2 bases, J lost 6 bases, and 14 bases lay in between.

The chain recombines TRBV5-8 with TRBJ2-1; 14 nucleotides match TRBD2. This CDR3 is 18 amino acids long. Per germline, CDR1 SGHTS and CDR2 YDEGEE. The V and J ends lost 5 bases and 0 bases, in that order; junction bases with no gene match: 7. The CDR3 here is CASRGLAGGFSSYNEQFF. The DNA of the CDR3 is TGTGCCAGCAGAGGACTAGCGGGGGGATTTAGCTCCTACAATGAGCAGTTCTTC.

The genes are TRBV5-1 and TRBJ1-1; 11 nucleotides match TRBD1. The CDR3 loop spans 17 amino acids. Germline CDR1 reads SGHRS; CDR2 reads YFSETQ. The ends lost 4 bases at V and 4 bases at J; junction bases unmatched: 12. CDR3 bases: TGCGCCAGCAGCATTGCCGGGACAGGGGGTTGGGGCACTGAAGCTTTCTTT. Translated, it gives CASSIAGTGGWGTEAFF.

The chain links TRBV6-6 to TRBJ1-2; D perhaps matches TRBD1 (5 bases). CDR3 size: 15 residues. CDR1 and CDR2 (germline): MNHNY, SVGAGI (reference sequence). The V gene lost 6 bases and the J gene lost 5 bases, with 19 bases spanning the gap. CDR3 DNA sequence: TGTGCCAGCAGACCCTCACGGACACTCGATTATGGCTACACCTTC. It codes for CASRPSRTLDYGYTF.

V is TRBV5-5 and J is TRBJ2-7, with 10 bases matching TRBD2. V gave up 0 bases and J gave up 2 bases; unmatched junction bases: 5. This CDR3 contains 16 residues. Per germline, CDR1 SGHKS and CDR2 YYEKEE (reference sequence). The CDR3: CASSLGPLAGAYEQYF. The CDR3 coding sequence is TGTGCCAGCAGCTTGGGCCCGCTAGCGGGAGCCTACGAGCAGTACTTC.

The V and J genes are TRBV7-6 and TRBJ1-4, with TRBD1 identical over 9 bases. From germline, CDR1 is SGHVS and CDR2 FNYEAQ. J gave up 7 bases and V 5 bases, and 14 bases lay outside the gene matches. The CDR3 covers 17 residues. The CDR3: CASSPNRGGQGGEKLFF. Here the CDR3 DNA reads TGTGCCAGCAGCCCTAATCGCGGGGGACAGGGTGGTGAAAAACTGTTTTTT.

V is TRBV30 and J is TRBJ1-1; 7 bases fit TRBD1. The CDR3 length is 13 residues. Germline CDR1 GTSNPN, CDR2 SVGIG (reference sequence). After removal of 2 bases from V and 9 bases from J, the junction contained 9 bases not matched to a gene. CDR3: CAWSPYPGQQAFF. As DNA, the CDR3 is TGTGCCTGGAGTCCTTACCCGGGACAGCAAGCTTTCTTT. Based on the CDR3 plus reference TRBV30 and TRBJ1-1, the full variable domain is SQTIHQWPATLVQPVGSPLSLECTVEGTSNPNLYWYRQAAGRGLQLLFYSVGIGQISSEVPQNLSASRPQDRQFILSSKKLLLSDSGFYLCAWSPYPGQQAFFGQGTRLTVV.

V gene TRBV7-7 combines with J gene TRBJ2-1, with 10 bases fitting TRBD1. From germline, CDR1 is SSHAT and CDR2 FNYEAQ (reference sequence). Trimming cost V 5 bases and J 3 bases; bases outside gene matches: 7. CDR3 length equals 16 residues. CDR3 amino acids: CASSMDRDRGYNEQFF. CDR3 DNA: TGTGCCAGCAGCATGGACCGGGACAGGGGCTACAATGAGCAGTTCTTC.

The chain employs TRBV29-1 and TRBJ1-2, with D possibly matching TRBD1 (5 bases). Germline V gene data show CDR1 as SQVTM and CDR2 as ANQGSEA. V was trimmed by 4 bases and J by 6 bases, leaving 15 bases between them. There are 13 residues in the CDR3. The CDR3 loop reads CSVAASGKHGYTF. The CDR3 coding sequence is TGCAGCGTTGCGGCCTCAGGGAAACATGGCTACACCTTC.

This rearrangement joins TRBV6-5 to TRBJ1-6, with 8 positions matching TRBD1. Trimming removed 2 bases from V and 7 bases from J; junction bases left unmatched: 4. CDR1 and CDR2 (germline): MNHEY, SVGAGI. The CDR3 consists of 15 residues. The CDR3 here is CASSYGTGGNSPLHF. Written as DNA, the CDR3 is TGTGCCAGCAGTTACGGGACAGGCGGAAATTCACCCCTCCACTTT.

The V and J genes are TRBV9 and TRBJ2-1; 10 nucleotides match TRBD2. Germline CDR1 and CDR2: SGDLS and YYNGEE. The CDR3 extends over 17 amino acids. The ends lost 3 bases at V and 5 bases at J; junction bases unmatched: 11. DNA for the CDR3: TGTGCCAGCAGCGCTTCTCTCCGGACTAGCGGCAACAATGAGCAGTTCTTC. Amino acid sequence: CASSASLRTSGNNEQFF.

The V call is TRBV7-8, the J call TRBJ2-7, with 8 bases identical to TRBD2. Trimming at V came to 3 bases and at J to 3 bases, leaving 10 bases not matched to a gene. Germline values: CDR1 SGHVS, CDR2 FQNEAQ. This CDR3 has 16 amino acids. The CDR3 protein is CASSFPPWTSSYEQYF. In DNA, the CDR3 is TGTGCCAGCAGCTTCCCCCCTTGGACTAGCAGCTACGAGCAGTACTTC.

This chain joins TRBV5-1 and TRBJ2-7; 8 nucleotides line up with TRBD2. Trimming removed 0 bases from V and 5 bases from J; junction bases left unmatched: 7. The germline gives CDR1 SGHRS, CDR2 YFSETQ. CDR3 length: 15 amino acids. The CDR3 region has the DNA TGCGCCAGCAGCTTGGACGGGAGGGCCTTAAACGAGCAGTACTTC. This gives the protein CASSLDGRALNEQYF.

The chain is built from TRBV7-6 and TRBJ2-3; 10 positions match TRBD2. The CDR3 is made up of 16 amino acids. Germline CDR1 and CDR2: SGHVS and FNYEAQ. V was pared by 5 bases and J by 3 bases, with 8 bases of the junction left unmatched. CDR3 sequence reads: CASSALAGGQTDTQYF. DNA for the CDR3: TGTGCCAGCAGCGCATTAGCGGGGGGCCAGACAGATACGCAGTATTTT.

This chain connects TRBV6-1 to TRBJ2-2, with 10 bases matching TRBD2. The V segment lost 2 bases and the J segment 8 bases; nucleotides outside the gene matches: 14. Germline-derived CDR1 and CDR2 are MNHNS and SASEGT. CDR3 length equals 18 residues. The CDR3 nucleotides read TGTGCCAGCAGTGAAATCGGTAGCGGGAGGACCCTGAGTGGGGAGCTGTTTTTT. This encodes CASSEIGSGRTLSGELFF.

The chain has TRBV5-6 and TRBJ2-7, with 7 bases lining up with TRBD1. With 0 bases clipped from V and 6 bases from J, the junction kept 9 bases outside the gene matches. The CDR3 is 15 residues long. Germline lookup yields CDR1 SGHDT and CDR2 YYEEEE. The CDR3 region has the DNA TGTGCCAGCAGCTTGGCCGGTGACAGGGTGAGCGAGCAGTACTTC. This sequence encodes CASSLAGDRVSEQYF.

This chain connects TRBV27 to TRBJ2-7; 13 nucleotides line up with TRBD2. Trimming at V came to 6 bases and at J to 2 bases, leaving 4 bases not matched to a gene. CDR3 size: 15 residues. Germline V CDR1 and CDR2: MNHEY, SMNVEV (reference sequence). CDR3 sequence reads: CASSLGLAGTYEQYF. For the CDR3, the DNA is TGTGCCAGCAGCTTGGGACTAGCGGGAACCTACGAGCAGTACTTC.

The chain carries TRBV9 and TRBJ2-2; 7 nucleotides match TRBD1. The CDR3 has 15 amino acids. With 0 bases clipped from V and 1 base from J, the junction kept 0 bases outside the gene matches. The germline V gene has CDR1 SGDLS and CDR2 YYNGEE. CDR3 nucleotides: TGTGCCAGCAGCGTAGGGGACAGGAACACCGGGGAGCTGTTTTTT. The encoded protein is CASSVGDRNTGELFF.

The CDR3 loop is CASLGAQTGELFF. CDR3 nucleotides: TGCGCCAGCTTGGGGGCACAGACCGGGGAGCTGTTTTTT. The V call is TRBV10-2, the J call TRBJ2-2, with D perhaps matching TRBD1 (6 bases). The CDR3 covers 13 residues. Germline V lookup: CDR1 WSHSY, CDR2 SAAADI. Trimming shortened V by 8 bases and J by 5 bases, and 12 bases separated the two germline ends.

V usage is TRBV5-4 and J usage is TRBJ1-1, with D possibly matching TRBD1 (6 bases). The CDR3 runs to 14 residues. Trimming took off 1 base at V and 5 bases at J, with 12 bases between the two ends. CDR1 is SGHNT, CDR2 YYREEE, per germline (reference sequence). The CDR3 sequence: CASSLRDRGTEAFF. In nucleotides, the CDR3 is TGTGCCAGCAGCTTGAGGGATAGGGGGACTGAAGCTTTCTTT.

The V gene is TRBV7-9, the J gene TRBJ2-1, with 12 bases identical to TRBD2. CDR1 SEHNR and CDR2 FQNEAQ come from the germline V gene (reference sequence). V trimming: 5 bases; J trimming: 7 bases; junction bases outside the gene matches: 6. The CDR3 totals 15 residues. CDR3 region: CASSILAGGPNEQFF. In nucleotides, the CDR3 is TGTGCCAGCAGCATCCTAGCGGGAGGGCCTAATGAGCAGTTCTTC.

The chain uses TRBV4-2 and TRBJ2-7; a possible D gene is TRBD1 (6 bases). V was trimmed by 0 bases and J by 4 bases, leaving 16 bases between them. CDR1 is LGHNA and CDR2 is YNFKEQ in the germline V gene. This CDR3 has 16 residues. The CDR3 sequence: CASSQDRAGVKYEQYF. CDR3 nucleotides: TGTGCCAGCAGCCAAGATCGCGCAGGGGTAAAATACGAGCAGTACTTC.

The gene calls are TRBV7-9 and TRBJ2-2; 10 bases agree with TRBD1. The ends lost 4 bases at V and 6 bases at J; junction bases unmatched: 11. Germline V gene sequence: CDR1 SEHNR, CDR2 FQNEAQ (reference sequence). This CDR3 is 17 amino acids long. The DNA for the CDR3 is TGTGCCAGCAGCTCTCAGGGGACAGGGGCGTGGGCCGGGGAGCTGTTTTTT. This codes for CASSSQGTGAWAGELFF.

This CDR3 is CASSIQQGSGELFF. CDR3 DNA: TGTGCCAGTAGTATACAACAGGGGTCCGGGGAGCTGTTTTTT. The chain has TRBV19 and TRBJ2-2, with 7 bases identical to TRBD1. Per germline, CDR1 LNHDA and CDR2 SQIVND (reference sequence). The CDR3 extends over 14 amino acids. The V segment lost 2 bases and the J segment 6 bases; nucleotides outside the gene matches: 3.

V gene TRBV2 combines with J gene TRBJ1-2; no clear D gene. The V end lost 2 bases, the J end lost 3 bases, and 7 bases lay between the germline ends. Germline assignment: CDR1 SNHLY and CDR2 FYNNEI. The CDR3 consists of 13 residues. CDR3 bases: TGTGCCAGCAGTGAATCGGTCGACTATGGCTACACCTTC. Amino acid sequence: CASSESVDYGYTF.

This clone was detected once. The rearrangement uses TRBV23-1 and TRBJ1-5; D unclear. TRBV23-1 qualifies as an ORF whose function is uncertain. This CDR3 region has 14 residues. Trimming pared 1 base from V and 5 bases from J, leaving 9 bases between. CDR3 amino acids: CASSQWQSDQPQHF. The CDR3 nucleotides read TGCGCCAGCAGTCAATGGCAATCTGATCAGCCCCAGCATTTT.

J is TRBJ2-5 and V is TRBV7-6, with D possibly being TRBD2 (5 bases). Germline V gene data show CDR1 as SGHVS and CDR2 as FNYEAQ. This CDR3 comprises 15 residues. Trimming stripped 4 bases from V and 1 base from J, with 13 bases between. The CDR3 DNA follows: TGTGCCAGCAGCTCAACTAGTGGGCCCCAAGAGACCCAGTACTTC. Translating it yields CASSSTSGPQETQYF.

This clone has just one count. V gene TRBV19 combines with J gene TRBJ2-7, with 9 nucleotides matching TRBD1. This CDR3 contains 14 residues. Unmatched junction bases numbered 5, after V lost 4 bases and J lost 4 bases. The germline V gene encodes CDR1 LNHDA and CDR2 SQIVND (reference sequence). The CDR3 protein is CASSTQTGGYEQYF. The CDR3 bases are TGTGCCAGTAGTACCCAGACAGGGGGATACGAGCAGTACTTC.

J is TRBJ1-2 and V is TRBV30; unclear D gene. The CDR3 contains 12 residues. Germline V CDR1 and CDR2: GTSNPN, SVGIG (reference sequence). V was trimmed by 3 bases and J by 8 bases, leaving 13 bases between them. DNA for the CDR3: TGTGCCTGGAGCCGGACTCTAGGCGGCTACACCTTC. It translates to CAWSRTLGGYTF.